This TCR beta chain originates from a study of shared T cell receptors in the human thymus. Profiled with immunoSEQ multiplex PCR; TCRdb holds only in-frame clones, not every one. The repertoire consists of a few hundred thousand clones, with approximately 95% occurring once and the leading ten covering approximately 0.02%. V dropped 1 base and J dropped 4 bases, with 22 bases sitting between them. From germline, CDR1 is LGHNA and CDR2 YNFKEQ. This CDR3 is 18 amino acids long. This TCR came from a human donor. The rearrangement links TRBV4-2 to TRBJ1-1; the D is unclear. Sequencing was done on a sample of thymocytes. This CDR3 reads CASSQVIHTVTRGTEAFF. Here the CDR3 DNA reads TGTGCCAGCAGCCAAGTAATACATACAGTCACTAGAGGCACTGAAGCTTTCTTT.